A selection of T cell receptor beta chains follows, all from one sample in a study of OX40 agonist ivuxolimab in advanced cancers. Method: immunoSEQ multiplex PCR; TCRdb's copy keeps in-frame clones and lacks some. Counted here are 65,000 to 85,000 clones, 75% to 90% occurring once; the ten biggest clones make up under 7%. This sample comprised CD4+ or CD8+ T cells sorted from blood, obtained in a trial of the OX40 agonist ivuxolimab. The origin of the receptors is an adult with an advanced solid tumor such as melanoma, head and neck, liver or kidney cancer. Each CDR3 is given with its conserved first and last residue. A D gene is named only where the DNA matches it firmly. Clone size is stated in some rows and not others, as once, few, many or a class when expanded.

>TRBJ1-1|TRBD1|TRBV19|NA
TGTGCCAGTATCGGACAGGGGGTAGGAGCTGAAGCTTTCTTT
CASIGQGVGAEAFF
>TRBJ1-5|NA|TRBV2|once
TGTGCCAGCAGTGTGAGGGCCCAGGGGCCGAGAAAGAATCAGCCCCAGCATTTT
CASSVRAQGPRKNQPQHF
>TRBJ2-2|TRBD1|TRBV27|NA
TGTGCCAGCAGTTTGACCGGGACAGGGAAAACCGGGGAGCTGTTTTTT
CASSLTGTGKTGELFF
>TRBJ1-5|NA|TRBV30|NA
TGTGCCTGGAGTGCCGGGGGCAGGGCGCAGCAGCCCCAGCATTTT
CAWSAGGRAQQPQHF
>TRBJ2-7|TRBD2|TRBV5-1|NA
TGCGCCAGCAGCGGGGGCGGGACTAGTTCTTACGAGCAGTACTTC
CASSGGGTSSYEQYF
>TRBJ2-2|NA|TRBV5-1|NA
TGCGCCAGCAGCTTAAGGGGCGGGACCGGGGAGCTGTTTTTT
CASSLRGGTGELFF
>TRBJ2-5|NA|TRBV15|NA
TGTGCCACCAGCAGGGAGTATGAGAGCACCCAGTACTTC
CATSREYESTQYF
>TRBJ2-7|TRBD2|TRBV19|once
TGTGCCAGTAGTATAGAAGGTAGCGGGAGTAACGAGCAGTACTTC
CASSIEGSGSNEQYF
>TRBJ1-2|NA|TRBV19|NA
TGTGCCAGTAGCCTACAGGGTGCTGATGGCTACACCTTC
CASSLQGADGYTF
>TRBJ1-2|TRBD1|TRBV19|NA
TGTGCCAGTAGACTCGTGGACAGGAACTATGGCTACACCTTC
CASRLVDRNYGYTF
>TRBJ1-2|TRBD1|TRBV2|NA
TGTGCCAGCAGTGATTTCGGGACAGGGGGCTTTGGCTACACCTTC
CASSDFGTGGFGYTF
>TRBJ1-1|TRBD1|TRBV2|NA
TGTGCCAGCACCAAGGGGGACAGATCGAACACTGAAGCTTTCTTT
CASTKGDRSNTEAFF
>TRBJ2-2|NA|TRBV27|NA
TGTGCCAGCAGTCCCCCCGGGGTCAGGGAGCTGTTTTTT
CASSPPGVRELFF
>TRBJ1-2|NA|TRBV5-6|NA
TGTGCCAGCAGCCCGGGGTATCGGAATGGCTACACCTTC
CASSPGYRNGYTF
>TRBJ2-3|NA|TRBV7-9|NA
TGTGCCAGCAGCTTAGTTTTCAGAGGCCGCAAGAGCACAGATACGCAGTATTTT
CASSLVFRGRKSTDTQYF
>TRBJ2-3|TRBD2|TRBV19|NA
TGTGCCAGTAGTCCCCGGGAGGGTGCAGATACGCAGTATTTT
CASSPREGADTQYF
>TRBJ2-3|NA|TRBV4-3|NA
TGCGCCAGCAGCCAAGATTGGGGGACGACTAGCACAGATACGCAGTATTTT
CASSQDWGTTSTDTQYF
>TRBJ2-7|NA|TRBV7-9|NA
TGTGCCAGCAGTGCCGGGGCCTCCTCCTACGAGCAGTACTTC
CASSAGASSYEQYF
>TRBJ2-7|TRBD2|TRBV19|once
TGTGCCAGTAGTACTAGCGGGAGAGGGGAACGCTACGAGCAGTACTTC
CASSTSGRGERYEQYF
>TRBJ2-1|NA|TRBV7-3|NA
TGTGCCAGCAGCCCAGGACTACCCTCCTACAATGAGCAGTTCTTC
CASSPGLPSYNEQFF
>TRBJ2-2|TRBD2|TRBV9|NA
TGTGCCAGCAGCAGACTAGCCCCGAACACCGGGGAGCTGTTTTTT
CASSRLAPNTGELFF
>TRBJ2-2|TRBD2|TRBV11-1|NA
TGTGCCAGCAGTTCCGGGACTAGCGGCCACACCGGGGAGCTGTTTTTT
CASSSGTSGHTGELFF
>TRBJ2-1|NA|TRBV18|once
TGTGCCAGCTCACCAGGGCAGGGTTCCTACAATGAGCAGTTCTTC
CASSPGQGSYNEQFF